One sample yielded the 14 T cell receptor beta chains listed below, sequenced in a study of graft-versus-host responses after intestinal transplantation (dated by TCRdb to 2020 to 2022). Their antigens remain unidentified. The time point label corresponds to: cells obtained before transplantation from donor or recipient. The library was made by the immunoSEQ multiplex PCR assay. Held by TCRdb, this immuneACCESS table contains in-frame sequences only and omits some clones. Under half of the omission traces to an unresolved V gene where checked; the cause of the rest is unknown. For this sample the table gives about 100,000 clones, of which about 90% were detected only once. The ten top clones hold 0.95% of the sample. Sequencing was performed on unstimulated CD4+ T cells sorted from spleen or lymph node cells, taken before transplant. The receptor source for this set is a human donor who was the organ donor for an intestinal transplant.

The chain combines TRBV18 with TRBJ1-5, with TRBD1 matching over 8 bases. The CDR3 contains 15 residues. In germline, CDR1 is KGHSH, CDR2 LQKENI. The V segment lost 3 bases and the J segment 2 bases; nucleotides outside the gene matches: 3. The CDR3 DNA follows: TGTGCCAGCTCACCCTCGGGACAGGGCAATCAGCCCCAGCATTTT. It specifies CASSPSGQGNQPQHF. Looking up the rest from reference TRBV18 and TRBJ1-5 gives the full variable domain: NAGVMQNPRHLVRRRGQEARLRCSPMKGHSHVYWYRQLPEEGLKFMVYLQKENIIDESGMPKERFSAEFPKEGPSILRIQQVVRGDSAAYFCASSPSGQGNQPQHFGDGTRLSIL.

The chain is built from TRBV10-3 and TRBJ2-2; 7 nucleotides line up with TRBD2. CDR1 is ENHRY, CDR2 SYGVKD, per germline. The CDR3 contains 14 residues. V gave up 9 bases and J gave up 5 bases; unmatched junction bases: 9. The CDR3 sequence: CAMGPGGGTGELFF. CDR3 coding DNA: TGTGCCATGGGCCCGGGGGGAGGTACCGGGGAGCTGTTTTTT.

The chain joins TRBV15 to TRBJ1-6; D gene ambiguous. This CDR3 spans 14 amino acids. Germline V gene data show CDR1 as LNHNV and CDR2 as YYDKDF (reference sequence). V shed 0 bases and J shed 5 bases, with 5 bases lying between them. CDR3: CATSRDKDNSPLHF. CDR3 coding DNA: TGTGCCACCAGCAGAGATAAGGATAATTCACCCCTCCACTTT.

The chain employs TRBV7-2 and TRBJ2-5, with D maybe TRBD2 (5 bases). V dropped 1 base and J dropped 4 bases, with 16 bases sitting between them. CDR1 is SGHTA, CDR2 FQGNSA, per germline. The CDR3 covers 16 residues. This chain's CDR3 is CASSLGGFRTVETQYF. In DNA form, the CDR3 reads TGTGCCAGCAGCTTAGGCGGGTTTCGGACTGTAGAGACCCAGTACTTC.

The chain joins TRBV5-1 to TRBJ1-6, with D unresolved. Germline V gene lookup returns CDR1 SGHRS and CDR2 YFSETQ. Trimming stripped 0 bases from V and 10 bases from J, with 11 bases between. CDR3 length equals 14 residues. The CDR3 here is CASSLVGDGSPLHF. The CDR3 DNA reads as TGCGCCAGCAGCTTGGTCGGTGACGGGTCACCCCTCCACTTT.

The rearrangement uses TRBV5-4 and TRBJ1-6, with TRBD1 identical over 7 bases. The V and J ends lost 4 bases and 7 bases, in that order; junction bases with no gene match: 5. The CDR3 spans 14 residues. Germline loops: CDR1 SGHNT, CDR2 YYREEE (reference sequence). CDR3 region: CASSQTGINSPLHF. CDR3 nucleotide sequence: TGTGCCAGCAGCCAGACAGGGATCAATTCACCCCTCCACTTT.

V gene TRBV27 combines with J gene TRBJ2-7; D unresolved. The CDR3 spans 12 residues. The V end was cut by 8 bases, the J end by 6 bases, with 14 bases between. Germline CDR1 and CDR2: MNHEY and SMNVEV (reference sequence). CDR3 sequence reads: CASSESLGEQYF. Written as DNA, the CDR3 is TGTGCCAGCTCCGAGTCCCTCGGCGAGCAGTACTTC.

The J gene is TRBJ2-1, the V gene TRBV28; D remains ambiguous. The CDR3 sequence is 14 residues long. Between the trimmed V and J ends, which lost 5 bases and 4 bases, there was a span of 12 bases. Germline loops: CDR1 MDHEN, CDR2 SYDVKM. DNA of the CDR3: TGTGCCAGCAGTATTAACCGGCTTTACAATGAGCAGTTCTTC. The encoded protein is CASSINRLYNEQFF.

The rearrangement uses TRBV2 and TRBJ1-5; 7 bases match TRBD1. Germline assignment: CDR1 SNHLY and CDR2 FYNNEI. V lost 3 bases to trimming and J lost 0 bases; unmatched junction nucleotides: 8. This CDR3 has 17 amino acids. The DNA for the CDR3 is TGTGCCAGCAGTGAGGAGGGGGCACTTGGTAGCAATCAGCCCCAGCATTTT. It translates to CASSEEGALGSNQPQHF.

Concerning this clone: A junction end diverges from the germline sequence, so it may reflect a read error. The chain combines TRBV4-1 with TRBJ2-4; either TRBD1 or TRBD2 may supply D (5 bases each). Germline CDR1 is MGHRA and CDR2 is YSYEKL. This CDR3 has 13 residues. CDR3 in DNA: TGCGCCAGCAGCCTCCCACTTGGGACCCAACTGGTCTTC. This codes for CASSLPLGTQLVF.

The rearrangement joins TRBV11-2 to TRBJ2-3; perhaps TRBD1 as D (6 bases). Trimming removed 2 bases from V and 0 bases from J, with 9 bases in between. Germline-derived CDR1 and CDR2 are SGHAT and FQNNGV. This CDR3 contains 15 residues. The CDR3 loop is CASSLQGHSTDTQYF. CDR3 sequence (DNA): TGTGCCAGCAGCTTACAGGGACATAGCACAGATACGCAGTATTTT.

The chain carries TRBV19 and TRBJ1-2, with TRBD1 identical over 8 bases. The trim removed 5 bases at V and 5 bases at J, leaving 7 bases unmatched. This CDR3 is built from 14 residues. Germline V gene sequence: CDR1 LNHDA, CDR2 SQIVND (reference sequence). The CDR3 loop reads CASSVADRAYGYTF. CDR3 nucleotide sequence: TGTGCCAGTAGTGTAGCGGACAGGGCTTATGGCTACACCTTC.

Regarding this clone: The sample holds other DNA sequences that translate to the same CDR3. The chain couples TRBV18 to TRBJ1-4; 9 bases are a match to TRBD1. CDR3 size: 15 residues. The J segment lost 2 bases and the V segment lost 5 bases, leaving 3 bases of the junction unmatched. Germline values: CDR1 KGHSH, CDR2 LQKENI. In DNA form, the CDR3 reads TGTGCCAGCTCAAGAACAGGGGGCACTAATGAAAAACTGTTTTTT. This codes for CASSRTGGTNEKLFF.

The genes are TRBV11-2 and TRBJ2-5, with a weak D call TRBD2 (5 bases). The V and J ends lost 5 bases and 2 bases respectively, with 15 bases between them. Germline loops: CDR1 SGHAT, CDR2 FQNNGV. The CDR3 totals 15 residues. This CDR3 reads CASSPLVGSQETQYF. CDR3 sequence (DNA): TGTGCCAGCAGCCCCCTCGTGGGGAGTCAAGAGACCCAGTACTTC.